The 2 T cell receptor beta chains below were found in one sample sequenced in a study of T cell responses to AZD1222 COVID-19 vaccine. Libraries were prepared by immunoSEQ multiplex PCR; TCRdb keeps only in-frame clonotypes and omits some of them. Of tens of thousands of clones listed, 80% to 95% are singletons. Here the sequenced sample was peripheral blood, taken 28 days after the second AZD1222 dose. Every receptor here comes from an adult who received the AZD1222 COVID-19 vaccine.

This chain's CDR3 is CASSPPSAGSQPNEQFF. CDR3 coding DNA: TGCGCCAGCAGCCCCCCTAGCGCGGGAAGTCAGCCCAATGAGCAGTTCTTC. J is TRBJ2-1 and V is TRBV5-1; the D gene is possibly TRBD2 (6 bases). Trimming removed 4 bases at V and 6 bases at J, with 23 bases between. The CDR3 extends over 17 amino acids. Germline V gene data show CDR1 as SGHRS and CDR2 as YFSETQ.

The chain is built from TRBV29-1 and TRBJ2-1; TRBD2 matches at 12 bases. The CDR3 extends over 16 amino acids. The ends lost 4 bases at V and 7 bases at J; junction bases unmatched: 11. Germline V gives CDR1 SQVTM, CDR2 ANQGSEA. The CDR3 here is CSVGGQTSGSLNEQFF. The CDR3 coding sequence is TGCAGCGTTGGAGGTCAGACTAGCGGGAGTTTAAATGAGCAGTTCTTC.